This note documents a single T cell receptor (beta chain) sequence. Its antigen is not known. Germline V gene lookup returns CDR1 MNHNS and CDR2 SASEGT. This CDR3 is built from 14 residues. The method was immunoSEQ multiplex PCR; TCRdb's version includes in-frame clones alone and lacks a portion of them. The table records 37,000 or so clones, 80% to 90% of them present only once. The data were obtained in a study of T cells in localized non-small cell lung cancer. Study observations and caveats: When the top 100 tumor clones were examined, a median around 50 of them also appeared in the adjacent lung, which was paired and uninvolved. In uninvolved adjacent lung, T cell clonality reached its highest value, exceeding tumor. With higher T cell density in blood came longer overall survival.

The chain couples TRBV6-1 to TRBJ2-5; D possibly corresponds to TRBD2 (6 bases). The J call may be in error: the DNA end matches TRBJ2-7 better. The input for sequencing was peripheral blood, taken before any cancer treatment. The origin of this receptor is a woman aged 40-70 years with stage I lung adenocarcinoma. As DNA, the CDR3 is TGTGCCAGCAGTGAAGGGGACTCCTTGGACGAGCAGTACTTC. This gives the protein CASSEGDSLDEQYF.